The clone carrying this TCR beta chain was seen just once. These data come from a study of T cell changes during pregnancy in multiple sclerosis. This CDR3 has 14 residues. V was pared by 3 bases and J by 3 bases, with 4 bases of the junction left unmatched. The V gene's germline CDR1 is SNHLY and CDR2 FYNNEI. Only in-frame clones appear in the TCRdb table, and some are missing; sequencing was by immunoSEQ multiplex PCR. Here the sample spans 34,000 or so clones, almost 90% being singletons. This sequence originates from a female donor with multiple sclerosis, enrolled in a pregnancy study. The starting material was CD8+ T cells from peripheral blood mononuclear cells, obtained after pregnancy. This chain connects TRBV2 to TRBJ1-1, with 7 nucleotides matching TRBD1. The CDR3 here is CASSEGRGDTEAFF. DNA of the CDR3: TGTGCCAGCAGTGAGGGCAGGGGGGACACTGAAGCTTTCTTT. Looking up the rest from reference TRBV2 and TRBJ1-1 gives the full variable domain: EPEVTQTPSHQVTQMGQEVILRCVPISNHLYFYWYRQILGQKVEFLVSFYNNEISEKSEIFDDQFSVERPDGSNFTLKIRSTKLEDSAMYFCASSEGRGDTEAFFGQGTRLTVV.